The 13 T cell receptor beta chains listed next were all sequenced from one sample in a study of T cell responses to AZD1222 COVID-19 vaccine. Method: immunoSEQ multiplex PCR; TCRdb's copy keeps in-frame clones and lacks some. The table includes some 170,000 clones, about 90% detected once. The starting material was peripheral blood, obtained on day 0 of MenACWY control vaccination. These receptors all come from an adult in good health.

This clone occurred a few times. The chain uses TRBV27 and TRBJ1-3; a possible D gene is TRBD1 (5 bases). Germline assignment: CDR1 MNHEY and CDR2 SMNVEV (reference sequence). CDR3 length: 16 residues. The V gene lost 5 bases and the J gene lost 4 bases, with 18 bases spanning the gap. The CDR3 sequence: CASSPGTLRGGNTIYF. The CDR3 nucleotides are TGTGCCAGCAGTCCAGGGACCCTCCGGGGAGGAAACACCATATATTTT.

Points on this clone: The identical CDR3 is also encoded by other nucleotide sequences in the sample. The chain combines TRBV5-1 with TRBJ1-1; D gene uncertain. Germline V CDR1 and CDR2: SGHRS, YFSETQ. The V gene lost 1 base and the J gene lost 0 bases, with 4 bases spanning the gap. This CDR3 has 13 amino acids. In DNA, the CDR3 is TGCGCCAGCAGCTTGAGAGTGAACACTGAAGCTTTCTTT. It is translated as CASSLRVNTEAFF.

V and J are TRBV3-1 (or the pseudogene TRBV3-2) and TRBJ2-7; 9 bases match TRBD1. Per the germline V gene, CDR1 is LGHDT and CDR2 is YNNKEL (reference sequence). The CDR3 consists of 15 residues. J lost 2 bases, V lost 5 bases, and 7 bases had no gene match. CDR3 coding DNA: TGTGCCAGCAGCGCCGGGACAGGGAGGGCCTACGAGCAGTACTTC. This gives the protein CASSAGTGRAYEQYF.

This rearrangement joins TRBV5-8 to TRBJ1-2, with 8 bases fitting TRBD1. The CDR3 sequence is 12 residues long. The germline V gene encodes CDR1 SGHTS and CDR2 YDEGEE. V lost 3 bases and J lost 6; bases outside the gene matches: 1. CDR3 sequence (DNA): TGTGCCAGCAGCTGGGACAGGAATGGCTACACCTTC. Translating gives CASSWDRNGYTF.

V is TRBV24-1 and J is TRBJ1-4; D might be TRBD1 (5 bases). Trimming shortened V by 4 bases and J by 5 bases, and 19 bases separated the two germline ends. This CDR3 spans 17 amino acids. Looked up from germline, CDR1 is KGHDR and CDR2 is SFDVKD. The CDR3 nucleotides read TGTGCCACCAGTGAAGCCAGCGGACGGGGCAGAAATGAAAAACTGTTTTTT. Translating gives CATSEASGRGRNEKLFF.

This clone was observed a handful of times. An end of the junction differs from the germline gene, which may be a read error. J is TRBJ2-2 and V is TRBV7-7; weak D call: TRBD1 (6 bases). This CDR3 comprises 15 residues. In germline, CDR1 is SSHAT, CDR2 FNYEAQ (reference sequence). The CDR3 loop reads CASSLNRVDTGELFF. CDR3 nucleotide sequence: TGTGCTAGCAGCTTAAACAGGGTTGATACCGGGGAGCTGTTTTTT.

The chain combines TRBV9 with TRBJ2-5; 12 nucleotides align to TRBD1. The CDR3 has 18 residues. The V and J ends lost 1 base and 4 bases, in that order; junction bases with no gene match: 11. Per germline, CDR1 SGDLS and CDR2 YYNGEE. CDR3 amino acids: CASSVSLGTGGNGETQYF. CDR3 coding DNA: TGTGCCAGCAGCGTATCCCTGGGGACAGGGGGCAATGGAGAGACCCAGTACTTC. Filled out from reference TRBV9 and TRBJ2-5, the complete variable domain reads DSGVTQTPKHLITATGQRVTLRCSPRSGDLSVYWYQQSLDQGLQFLIQYYNGEERAKGNILERFSAQQFPDLHSELNLSSLELGDSALYFCASSVSLGTGGNGETQYFGPGTRLLVL.

This chain links TRBV6-5 with TRBJ1-5; perhaps TRBD1 as D (5 bases). There are 15 residues in the CDR3. V shed 4 bases and J shed 0 bases, with 10 bases lying between them. Per germline, CDR1 MNHEY and CDR2 SVGAGI. The CDR3 is CASSSIQVSNQPQHF. Here the CDR3 DNA reads TGTGCCAGCAGTTCCATACAGGTTAGCAATCAGCCCCAGCATTTT.

The V call is TRBV9, the J call TRBJ2-7; the match to TRBD1 covers 9 bases. V was pared by 2 bases and J by 3 bases, with 3 bases of the junction left unmatched. CDR3 length: 14 residues. Looked up from germline, CDR1 is SGDLS and CDR2 is YYNGEE. The CDR3 DNA sequence: TGTGCCAGCAGCGTGGGGACAGGGAACTACGAGCAGTACTTC. As protein: CASSVGTGNYEQYF.

The V and J genes are TRBV6-5 and TRBJ1-4; D remains unclear. This CDR3 has 14 amino acids. Trimming stripped 2 bases from V and 1 base from J, with 5 bases between. From germline, CDR1 is MNHEY and CDR2 SVGAGI. The CDR3 bases are TGTGCCAGCAGTTACAGGATAACTAATGAAAAACTGTTTTTT. Translating gives CASSYRITNEKLFF.

The chain is built from TRBV6-1 and TRBJ1-2; 7 nucleotides match TRBD1. Germline V gene lookup returns CDR1 MNHNS and CDR2 SASEGT. The CDR3 totals 15 residues. V was pared by 1 base and J by 8 bases, with 10 bases of the junction left unmatched. In DNA form, the CDR3 reads TGTGCCAGCAGTGAAGTTCAGGGACAGATCGGCGGCTACACCTTC. Encoded protein: CASSEVQGQIGGYTF.

This chain uses TRBV7-8 with TRBJ1-4; no firm D call. Germline CDR1 reads SGHVS; CDR2 reads FQNEAQ. This CDR3 has 14 residues. V lost 3 bases and J lost 6, with 11 bases in between. CDR3 bases: TGTGCCAGCAGCTTGACATATTCAGATGAAAAACTGTTTTTT. Protein sequence: CASSLTYSDEKLFF.

Written as DNA, the CDR3 is TGTGCCAGCAGCCCCCCTAGCGGGAACCAAAACATTCAGTACTTC. Residues: CASSPPSGNQNIQYF. The V gene is TRBV6-5, the J gene TRBJ2-4; TRBD2 matches at 9 bases. Germline loops: CDR1 MNHEY, CDR2 SVGAGI. With V trimmed by 6 bases and J by 5 bases, 8 bases remained unmatched. The CDR3 is made up of 15 amino acids.